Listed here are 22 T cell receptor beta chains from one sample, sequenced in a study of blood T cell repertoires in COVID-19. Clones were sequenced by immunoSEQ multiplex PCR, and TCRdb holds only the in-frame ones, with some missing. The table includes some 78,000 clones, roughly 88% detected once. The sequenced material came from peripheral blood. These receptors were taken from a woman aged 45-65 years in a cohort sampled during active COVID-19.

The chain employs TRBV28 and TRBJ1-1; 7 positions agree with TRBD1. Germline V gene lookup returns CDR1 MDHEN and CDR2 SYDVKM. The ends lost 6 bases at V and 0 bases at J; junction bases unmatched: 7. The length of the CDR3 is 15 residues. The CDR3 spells CASSSKQGMNTEAFF. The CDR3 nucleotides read TGTGCCAGCAGCTCAAAACAGGGGATGAACACTGAAGCTTTCTTT.

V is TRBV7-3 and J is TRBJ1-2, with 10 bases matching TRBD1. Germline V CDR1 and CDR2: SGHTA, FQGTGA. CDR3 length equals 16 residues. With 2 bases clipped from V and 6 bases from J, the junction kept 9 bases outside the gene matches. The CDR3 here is CASSLGTGALGDGYTF. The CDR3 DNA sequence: TGTGCCAGCAGCTTAGGGACAGGGGCCCTTGGGGATGGCTACACCTTC. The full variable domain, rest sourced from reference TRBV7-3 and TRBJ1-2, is GAGVSQTPSNKVTEKGKYVELRCDPISGHTALYWYRQSLGQGPEFLIYFQGTGAADDSGLPNDRFFAVRPEGSVSTLKIQRTERGDSAVYLCASSLGTGALGDGYTFGSGTRLTVV.

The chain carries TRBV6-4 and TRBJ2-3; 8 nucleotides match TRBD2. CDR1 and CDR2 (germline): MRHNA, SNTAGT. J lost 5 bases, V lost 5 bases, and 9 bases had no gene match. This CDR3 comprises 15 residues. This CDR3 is CASSPGVAGLDTQYF. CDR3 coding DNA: TGTGCCAGCAGTCCCGGGGTAGCGGGATTAGATACGCAGTATTTT.

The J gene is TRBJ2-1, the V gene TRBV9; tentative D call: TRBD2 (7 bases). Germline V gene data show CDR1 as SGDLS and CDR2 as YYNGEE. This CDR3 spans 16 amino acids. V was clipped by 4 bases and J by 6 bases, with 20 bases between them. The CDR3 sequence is CASSQAKGVAGNEQFF. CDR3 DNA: TGTGCCAGCAGCCAGGCTAAGGGGGTAGCGGGCAATGAGCAGTTCTTC.

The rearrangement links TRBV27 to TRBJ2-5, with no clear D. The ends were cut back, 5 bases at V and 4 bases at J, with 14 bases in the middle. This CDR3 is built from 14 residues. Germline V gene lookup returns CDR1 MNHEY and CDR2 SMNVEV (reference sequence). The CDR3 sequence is CASSPRTSRETQYF. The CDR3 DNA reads TGTGCCAGCAGTCCCCGCACCTCCAGAGAGACCCAGTACTTC.

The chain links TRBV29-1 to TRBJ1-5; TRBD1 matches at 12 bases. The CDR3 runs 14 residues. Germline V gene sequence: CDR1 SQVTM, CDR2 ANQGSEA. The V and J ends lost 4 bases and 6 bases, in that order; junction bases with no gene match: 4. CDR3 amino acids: CSVVGTGGGQPQHF. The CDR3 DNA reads TGCAGCGTTGTAGGGACAGGGGGCGGTCAGCCCCAGCATTTT.

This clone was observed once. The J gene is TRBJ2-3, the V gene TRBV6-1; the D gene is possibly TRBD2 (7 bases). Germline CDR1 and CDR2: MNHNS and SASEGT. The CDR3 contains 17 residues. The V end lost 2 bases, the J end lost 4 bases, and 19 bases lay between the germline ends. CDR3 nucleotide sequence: TGTGCCAGCAGTGAATTCGGGGGCGGGAGTATGGCAGATACGCAGTATTTT. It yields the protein CASSEFGGGSMADTQYF.

CDR3 coding DNA: TGCGCCAGCAGCGCGTCGGGGGTTCCCCATGGCTACACCTTC. This codes for CASSASGVPHGYTF. V usage is TRBV5-1 and J usage is TRBJ1-2; TRBD1 is a possible D gene (5 bases). Germline assignment: CDR1 SGHRS and CDR2 YFSETQ. CDR3 length: 14 amino acids. V gave up 4 bases and J gave up 6 bases, with 16 bases separating them.

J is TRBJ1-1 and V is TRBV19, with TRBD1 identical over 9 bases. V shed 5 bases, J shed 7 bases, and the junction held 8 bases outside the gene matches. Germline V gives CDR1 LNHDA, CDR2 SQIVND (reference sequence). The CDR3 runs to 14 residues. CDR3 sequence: CASSQGQGLGEAFF. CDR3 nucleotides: TGTGCCAGTAGTCAGGGACAGGGCCTAGGTGAAGCTTTCTTT.

The CDR3 region is CASNPGQGKPYGYTF. The CDR3 nucleotides read TGTGCCAGCAACCCGGGACAGGGGAAACCATATGGCTACACCTTC. The V and J genes are TRBV27 and TRBJ1-2, with TRBD1 matching over 10 bases. Germline assignment: CDR1 MNHEY and CDR2 SMNVEV (reference sequence). V lost 7 bases and J lost 5; bases outside the gene matches: 10. This CDR3 is 15 amino acids long.

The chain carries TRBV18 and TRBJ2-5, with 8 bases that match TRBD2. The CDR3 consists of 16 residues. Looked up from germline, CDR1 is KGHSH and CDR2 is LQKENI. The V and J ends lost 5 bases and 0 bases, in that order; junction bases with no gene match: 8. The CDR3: CASSSLPGGNQETQYF. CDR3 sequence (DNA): TGTGCCAGCTCATCTCTCCCGGGGGGGAACCAAGAGACCCAGTACTTC.

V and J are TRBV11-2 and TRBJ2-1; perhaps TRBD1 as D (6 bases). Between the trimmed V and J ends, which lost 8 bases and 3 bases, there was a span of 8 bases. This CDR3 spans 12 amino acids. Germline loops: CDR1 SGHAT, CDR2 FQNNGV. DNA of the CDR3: TGTGCCAGCCAGGGGAGCTACAATGAGCAGTTCTTC. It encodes CASQGSYNEQFF.

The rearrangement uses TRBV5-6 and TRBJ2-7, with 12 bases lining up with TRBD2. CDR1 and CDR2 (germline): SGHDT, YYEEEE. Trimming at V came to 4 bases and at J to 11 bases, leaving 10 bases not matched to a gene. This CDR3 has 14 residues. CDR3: CASSAETSGRREYF. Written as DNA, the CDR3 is TGTGCCAGCAGCGCAGAGACTAGCGGGAGAAGGGAGTACTTC. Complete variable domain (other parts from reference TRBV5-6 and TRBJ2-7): DAGVTQSPTHLIKTRGQQVTLRCSPKSGHDTVSWYQQALGQGPQFIFQYYEEEERQRGNFPDRFSGHQFPNYSSELNVNALLLGDSALYLCASSAETSGRREYFGPGTRLTVT.

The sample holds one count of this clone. DNA for the CDR3: TGTGCCAGCAGCGTGGGACCAGGGGATATCGGAACTAGCGGGACAGATACGCAGTATTTT. It encodes CASSVGPGDIGTSGTDTQYF. The chain joins TRBV9 to TRBJ2-3, with 9 bases lining up with TRBD2. CDR3 length equals 20 residues. Losses at the gene ends were 2 bases for V and 3 bases for J; bases not matched to a gene: 19. Looked up from germline, CDR1 is SGDLS and CDR2 is YYNGEE.

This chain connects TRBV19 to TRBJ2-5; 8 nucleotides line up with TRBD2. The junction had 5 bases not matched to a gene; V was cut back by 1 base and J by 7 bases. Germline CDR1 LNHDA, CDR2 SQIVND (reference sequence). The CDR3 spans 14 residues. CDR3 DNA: TGTGCCAGTAGTATAGGGGGGACTAGTGGGACCCAGTACTTC. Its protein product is CASSIGGTSGTQYF.

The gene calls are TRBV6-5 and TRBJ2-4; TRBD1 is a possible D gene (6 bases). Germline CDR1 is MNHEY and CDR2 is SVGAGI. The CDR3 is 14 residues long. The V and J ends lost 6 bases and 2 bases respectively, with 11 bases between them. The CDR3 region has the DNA TGTGCCAGCAGCCAGGGGCTAACCAAAAACATTCAGTACTTC. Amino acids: CASSQGLTKNIQYF.

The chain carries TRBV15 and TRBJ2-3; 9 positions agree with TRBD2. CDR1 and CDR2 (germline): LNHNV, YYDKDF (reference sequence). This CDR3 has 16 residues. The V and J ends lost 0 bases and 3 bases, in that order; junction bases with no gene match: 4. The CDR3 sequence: CATSRDTSGGTDTQYF. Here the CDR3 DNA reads TGTGCCACCAGCAGAGATACCAGCGGGGGGACAGATACGCAGTATTTT.

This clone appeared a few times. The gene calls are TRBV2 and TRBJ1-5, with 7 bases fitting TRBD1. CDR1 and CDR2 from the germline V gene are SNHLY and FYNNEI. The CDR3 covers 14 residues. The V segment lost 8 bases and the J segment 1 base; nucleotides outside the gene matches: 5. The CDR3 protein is CASVDRASNQPQHF. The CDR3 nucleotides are TGTGCCAGCGTCGACAGGGCGAGCAATCAGCCCCAGCATTTT.

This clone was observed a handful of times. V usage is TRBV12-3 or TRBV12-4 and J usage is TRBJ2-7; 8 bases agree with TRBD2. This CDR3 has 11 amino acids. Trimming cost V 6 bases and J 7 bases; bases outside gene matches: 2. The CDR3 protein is CASRAGGEQYF. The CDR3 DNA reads TGTGCCAGCAGGGCGGGGGGTGAGCAGTACTTC.

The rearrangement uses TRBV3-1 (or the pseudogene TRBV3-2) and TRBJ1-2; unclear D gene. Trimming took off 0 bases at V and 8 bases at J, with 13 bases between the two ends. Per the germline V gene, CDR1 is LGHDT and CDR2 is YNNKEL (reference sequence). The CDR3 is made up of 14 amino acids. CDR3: CASSQDEGRGGYTF. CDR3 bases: TGTGCCAGCAGCCAAGATGAAGGGCGCGGGGGCTACACCTTC.

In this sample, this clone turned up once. CDR3 sequence reads: CASSESLAGGSDTQYF. The CDR3 DNA reads as TGCGCCAGCAGTGAGTCCCTAGCGGGAGGCAGCGATACGCAGTATTTT. The J gene is TRBJ2-3, the V gene TRBV10-1, with 11 bases that match TRBD2. J was trimmed by 6 bases and V by 0 bases; bases with no gene match: 5. Germline lookup yields CDR1 WNHNN and CDR2 SYGVQD (reference sequence). This CDR3 spans 16 amino acids.

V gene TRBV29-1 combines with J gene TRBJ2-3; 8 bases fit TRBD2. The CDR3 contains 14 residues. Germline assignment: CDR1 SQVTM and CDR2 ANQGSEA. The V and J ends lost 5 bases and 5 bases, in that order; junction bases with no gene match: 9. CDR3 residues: CSVILAERRDTQYF. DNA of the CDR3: TGCAGCGTTATACTAGCGGAGCGGAGAGATACGCAGTATTTT.